The 6 T cell receptor beta chains listed next were all sequenced from one sample in a study of shared T cell receptors in the human thymus. The table came from immunoSEQ multiplex PCR; TCRdb's copy has only in-frame clones and leaves some out. The sample shows hundreds of thousands of clones, approximately 90% of them seen only once. These data were also filed under a second study, of human thymus T cells.

The sequencing sample was made of thymocytes. These receptors originate from a boy younger than two with a congenital heart defect.

CDR3 nucleotide sequence: TGTGCCAGCAGTGAATATTGGGACAGGGGTGACGAGCAGTACTTC. Translation: CASSEYWDRGDEQYF. The chain carries TRBV6-1 and TRBJ2-7; 10 positions agree with TRBD1. The V gene's germline CDR1 is MNHNS and CDR2 SASEGT. This CDR3 spans 15 amino acids. V lost 2 bases, J lost 5 bases, and 6 bases stayed unmatched.

The rearrangement joins TRBV29-1 to TRBJ2-3; a possible D gene is TRBD1 (6 bases). The CDR3 is 13 amino acids. CDR1 and CDR2 (germline): SQVTM, ANQGSEA. Trimming cost V 7 bases and J 0 bases, with 11 bases left between them. The CDR3: CSAPGASTDTQYF. CDR3 nucleotides: TGCAGCGCCCCAGGGGCTAGCACAGATACGCAGTATTTT.

This sequence joins TRBV25-1 and TRBJ2-2, with a tentative D call TRBD1 (5 bases). The V gene lost 6 bases and the J gene lost 5 bases, with 13 bases spanning the gap. Germline V gives CDR1 MGHDK, CDR2 SYGVNS. The CDR3 sequence is 14 residues long. CDR3 DNA sequence: TGTGCCAGCAGCCCGCCCAGGGATACCGGGGAGCTGTTTTTT. This codes for CASSPPRDTGELFF.

J is TRBJ2-2 and V is TRBV15, with no clear D. The germline V and J ends were trimmed by 4 bases and 5 bases, with 8 bases remaining between them. Germline CDR1 is LNHNV and CDR2 is YYDKDF (reference sequence). This CDR3 spans 13 amino acids. CDR3 DNA: TGTGCCACCAGCACCCCCGTTACCGGGGAGCTGTTTTTT. This codes for CATSTPVTGELFF.

This clone was observed a single time. This chain connects TRBV30 to TRBJ2-1; 7 bases map to TRBD2. V shed 3 bases, J shed 6 bases, and the junction held 11 bases outside the gene matches. The germline CDR1 and CDR2 sequences are GTSNPN and SVGIG (reference sequence). The CDR3 contains 15 residues. The CDR3 nucleotides are TGTGCCTGGAGAGACGGACTCGGGGGGTCCAATGAGCAGTTCTTC. This encodes CAWRDGLGGSNEQFF. Full variable domain (remainder filled in from reference TRBV30 and TRBJ2-1): SQTIHQWPATLVQPVGSPLSLECTVEGTSNPNLYWYRQAAGRGLQLLFYSVGIGQISSEVPQNLSASRPQDRQFILSSKKLLLSDSGFYLCAWRDGLGGSNEQFFGPGTRLTVL.

J is TRBJ2-7 and V is TRBV6-5, with 7 nucleotides matching TRBD1. The V segment lost 5 bases and the J segment 4 bases; nucleotides outside the gene matches: 8. This CDR3 contains 14 residues. CDR1 and CDR2 from the germline V gene are MNHEY and SVGAGI. The CDR3 region has the DNA TGTGCCAGCAGTGAAACGGACAGGCGGTACGAGCAGTACTTC. Amino acid sequence: CASSETDRRYEQYF.